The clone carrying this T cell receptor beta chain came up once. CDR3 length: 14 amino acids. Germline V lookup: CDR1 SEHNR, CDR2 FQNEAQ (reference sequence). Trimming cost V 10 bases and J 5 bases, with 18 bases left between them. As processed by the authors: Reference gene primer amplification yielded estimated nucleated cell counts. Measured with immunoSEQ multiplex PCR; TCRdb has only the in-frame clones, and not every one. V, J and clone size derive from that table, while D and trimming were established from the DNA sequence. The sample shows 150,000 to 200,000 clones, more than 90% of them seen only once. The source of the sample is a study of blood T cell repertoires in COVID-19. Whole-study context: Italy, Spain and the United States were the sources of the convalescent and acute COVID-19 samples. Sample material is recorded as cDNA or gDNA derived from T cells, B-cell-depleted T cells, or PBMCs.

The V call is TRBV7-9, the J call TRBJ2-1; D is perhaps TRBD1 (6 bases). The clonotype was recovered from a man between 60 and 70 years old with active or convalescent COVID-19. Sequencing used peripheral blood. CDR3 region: CATQGIARHNEQFF. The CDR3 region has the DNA TGTGCCACCCAGGGGATAGCTAGGCACAATGAGCAGTTCTTC. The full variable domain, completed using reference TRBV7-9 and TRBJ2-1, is DTGVSQNPRHKITKRGQNVTFRCDPISEHNRLYWYRQTLGQGPEFLTYFQNEAQLEKSRLLSDRFSAERPKGSFSTLEIQRTEQGDSAMYLCATQGIARHNEQFFGPGTRLTVL.